These 30 T cell receptor beta chains came from one sample sequenced in a study of graft-versus-host responses after intestinal transplantation. Their specific antigens are unknown. The table came from immunoSEQ multiplex PCR; TCRdb's copy has only in-frame clones and leaves some out. The sample records over 70,000 clones, 83% being singletons. This material consisted of unstimulated CD8+ T cells sorted from spleen or lymph node cells, taken before intestinal transplant. These receptors were collected from a human donor who received an intestinal transplant.

This clone was counted a single time. The chain joins TRBV6-6 to TRBJ2-3; perhaps TRBD2 as D (6 bases). The ends were cut back, 0 bases at V and 4 bases at J, with 8 bases in the middle. In germline, CDR1 is MNHNY, CDR2 SVGAGI (reference sequence). This CDR3 region has 14 residues. Here the CDR3 DNA reads TGTGCCAGCAGTTACTCTGGGACTTCAGATACGCAGTATTTT. Translated: CASSYSGTSDTQYF.

The chain couples TRBV6-5 to TRBJ1-1; D is ambiguous. Deletions cut 6 bases from V and 4 bases from J, with 15 bases between. The CDR3 runs 14 residues. Per the germline V gene, CDR1 is MNHEY and CDR2 is SVGAGI. The CDR3 sequence is CASRAWEGGTEAFF. The CDR3 DNA sequence: TGTGCCAGCAGGGCCTGGGAGGGCGGCACTGAAGCTTTCTTT.

The V gene is TRBV18, the J gene TRBJ1-1; D gene unclear. CDR3 length equals 15 residues. V lost 5 bases to trimming and J lost 1 base, with 14 bases between them. From germline, CDR1 is KGHSH and CDR2 LQKENI. The CDR3 sequence: CASSSISDTNTEAFF. The CDR3 nucleotides are TGTGCCAGCTCATCAATTTCCGACACGAACACTGAAGCTTTCTTT.

The rearrangement joins TRBV5-4 to TRBJ1-1; D unclear. CDR3 length: 14 amino acids. Trimming pared 0 bases from V and 8 bases from J, leaving 14 bases between. Germline V CDR1 and CDR2: SGHNT, YYREEE (reference sequence). CDR3 sequence (DNA): TGTGCCAGCAGCTTGGCGGGGTCATCCGCCGAAGCTTTCTTT. It codes for CASSLAGSSAEAFF.

The rearrangement links TRBV27 to TRBJ1-5; no definite D call. The CDR3 consists of 14 residues. Germline lookup yields CDR1 MNHEY and CDR2 SMNVEV (reference sequence). Trimming pared 3 bases from V and 2 bases from J, leaving 8 bases between. As DNA, the CDR3 is TGTGCCAGCAGTTTCGGGCAGGGCAATCAGCCCCAGCATTTT. Its protein is CASSFGQGNQPQHF.

The V and J genes are TRBV13 and TRBJ2-3; no reliable D call. This CDR3 has 16 residues. CDR1 and CDR2 from the germline V gene are PRHDT and FYEKMQ (reference sequence). V was trimmed by 0 bases and J by 3 bases, leaving 13 bases between them. CDR3 coding DNA: TGTGCCAGCAGCTTAGGACTAACCGGACGGACAGATACGCAGTATTTT. This translates into CASSLGLTGRTDTQYF.

The chain is built from TRBV2 and TRBJ2-1; 8 bases are shared with TRBD1. Germline V gene data show CDR1 as SNHLY and CDR2 as FYNNEI. The CDR3 contains 16 residues. Trimming removed 2 bases from V and 6 bases from J; junction bases left unmatched: 9. This CDR3 reads CASSELEDRVINEQFF. The DNA of the CDR3 is TGTGCCAGCAGTGAACTAGAGGACAGGGTTATCAATGAGCAGTTCTTC.

The chain carries TRBV4-1 and TRBJ2-3; 15 nucleotides match TRBD2. There are 17 residues in the CDR3. With 4 bases clipped from V and 5 bases from J, the junction kept 7 bases outside the gene matches. The germline V gene encodes CDR1 MGHRA and CDR2 YSYEKL. The chain's CDR3 is CASSPRTSGGAQDTQYF. The CDR3 nucleotides are TGCGCCAGCAGCCCCCGGACTAGCGGGGGGGCCCAAGATACGCAGTATTTT.

This sequence joins TRBV4-1 and TRBJ2-7; 10 bases agree with TRBD2. From germline, CDR1 is MGHRA and CDR2 YSYEKL. This CDR3 region has 14 residues. The V and J ends lost 6 bases and 0 bases, in that order; junction bases with no gene match: 2. CDR3 nucleotides: TGCGCCAGCAGTATAGCGGGAGGCTCCTACGAGCAGTACTTC. It translates to CASSIAGGSYEQYF.

This chain connects TRBV7-9 to TRBJ2-2, with D perhaps TRBD1 (5 bases). Germline CDR1 SEHNR, CDR2 FQNEAQ (reference sequence). V was pared by 2 bases and J by 7 bases, with 14 bases between. This CDR3 has 15 residues. DNA of the CDR3: TGTGCCAGCAGCTTATTCTCAGGGCGAAGCGGGGAGCTGTTTTTT. Residues: CASSLFSGRSGELFF.

V is TRBV5-4 and J is TRBJ1-2; 7 nucleotides line up with TRBD1. CDR1 is SGHNT and CDR2 is YYREEE in the germline V gene (reference sequence). The CDR3 length is 15 residues. V was pared by 4 bases and J by 4 bases, with 10 bases of the junction left unmatched. In DNA, the CDR3 is TGTGCCAGCAGCCCGGGCCCAGGGGGTGGCTATGGCTACACCTTC. Protein product: CASSPGPGGGYGYTF.

The V and J genes are TRBV6-5 and TRBJ2-2; D gene unclear. CDR1 and CDR2 from the germline V gene are MNHEY and SVGAGI. The V end lost 2 bases, the J end lost 8 bases, and 9 bases lay between the germline ends. The CDR3 extends over 13 amino acids. The CDR3, as DNA: TGTGCCAGCAGTTACATAAGTTCGGGGGAGCTGTTTTTT. Its protein is CASSYISSGELFF.

V is TRBV27 and J is TRBJ1-5; 8 positions agree with TRBD1. Germline trimming cut 2 bases from V and 5 bases from J; bases unmatched to any gene: 2. The CDR3 consists of 14 residues. Per germline, CDR1 MNHEY and CDR2 SMNVEV (reference sequence). CDR3 sequence: CASSLGQGDQPQHF. CDR3 nucleotide sequence: TGTGCCAGCAGTTTAGGACAGGGAGATCAGCCCCAGCATTTT.

This chain joins TRBV2 and TRBJ1-3; possible D gene TRBD1, 5 bases. Trimming removed 11 bases at V and 2 bases at J, with 13 bases between. The CDR3 runs to 13 residues. The V gene's germline CDR1 is SNHLY and CDR2 FYNNEI. The CDR3 DNA reads as TGTGCCGTCTTACAGGCGGCTGGAAACACCATATATTTT. Amino acids: CAVLQAAGNTIYF.

V and J are TRBV19 and TRBJ2-1; 7 nucleotides agree with TRBD2. The CDR3 spans 15 residues. Germline assignment: CDR1 LNHDA and CDR2 SQIVND (reference sequence). J gave up 2 bases and V 5 bases, and 6 bases lay outside the gene matches. CDR3: CASSLGTTTYNEQFF. DNA of the CDR3: TGTGCCAGTAGTCTCGGGACTACCACCTACAATGAGCAGTTCTTC.

A few counts support this clone. The CDR3, as DNA: TGTGCCAGCATGGGAAGGGACGGCCCTAACTATGGCTACACCTTC. Protein sequence: CASMGRDGPNYGYTF. The rearrangement links TRBV2 to TRBJ1-2, with a weak D call TRBD1 (5 bases). There are 15 residues in the CDR3. V gave up 7 bases and J gave up 0 bases, with 15 bases separating them. Germline V gene sequence: CDR1 SNHLY, CDR2 FYNNEI.

The chain employs TRBV2 and TRBJ2-5; D remains unclear. The CDR3 extends over 11 amino acids. Germline V gives CDR1 SNHLY, CDR2 FYNNEI. Trimming shortened V by 2 bases and J by 5 bases, and 3 bases separated the two germline ends. CDR3 sequence reads: CASSEPETQYF. CDR3 coding DNA: TGTGCCAGCAGTGAACCGGAGACCCAGTACTTC.

The V and J genes are TRBV7-7 and TRBJ2-7, with D possibly called TRBD1 or TRBD2 (5 bases each). The ends were cut back, 5 bases at V and 6 bases at J, with 17 bases in the middle. The CDR3 length is 14 residues. CDR1 is SSHAT and CDR2 is FNYEAQ in the germline V gene (reference sequence). CDR3 in DNA: TGTGCCAGCAGCCAGCACGGTGCAGGGAGCGAGCAGTACTTC. It specifies CASSQHGAGSEQYF.

The chain recombines TRBV10-1 with TRBJ2-5; no clear D. V was trimmed by 1 base and J by 4 bases, leaving 13 bases between them. The germline V gene has CDR1 WNHNN and CDR2 SYGVQD (reference sequence). The CDR3 is made up of 15 amino acids. The CDR3 loop is CASSEFAFPGETQYF. CDR3 DNA sequence: TGCGCCAGCAGTGAGTTTGCGTTCCCAGGAGAGACCCAGTACTTC.

V usage is TRBV4-1 and J usage is TRBJ1-1; D is perhaps TRBD1 (5 bases). In germline, CDR1 is MGHRA, CDR2 YSYEKL. The germline V and J ends were trimmed by 4 bases and 1 base, with 13 bases remaining between them. The CDR3 consists of 15 residues. CDR3 residues: CASSPSPGTNTEAFF. CDR3 coding DNA: TGCGCCAGCAGCCCTTCTCCAGGGACGAACACTGAAGCTTTCTTT.

The chain recombines TRBV4-1 with TRBJ2-1; a possible D gene is TRBD1 (5 bases). CDR3 length: 17 residues. V was trimmed by 0 bases and J by 0 bases, leaving 12 bases between them. Germline V gene data show CDR1 as MGHRA and CDR2 as YSYEKL. CDR3 amino acids: CASSQDKGSSSYNEQFF. The DNA of the CDR3 is TGCGCCAGCAGCCAAGATAAGGGGTCGAGCTCCTACAATGAGCAGTTCTTC.

This clone was recorded only once. This sequence joins TRBV5-4 and TRBJ2-7; D remains unclear. The V and J ends lost 4 bases and 1 base respectively, with 9 bases between them. The CDR3 runs 13 residues. CDR1 and CDR2 from the germline V gene are SGHNT and YYREEE (reference sequence). CDR3 amino acids: CASSDRASYEQYF. The CDR3 DNA sequence: TGTGCCAGCAGCGATCGGGCGTCCTACGAGCAGTACTTC.

The chain combines TRBV11-2 with TRBJ2-2; no firm D call. The V gene lost 2 bases and the J gene lost 7 bases, with 2 bases spanning the gap. The CDR3 totals 11 residues. From germline, CDR1 is SGHAT and CDR2 FQNNGV. The CDR3: CASSLHGELFF. CDR3 sequence (DNA): TGTGCCAGCAGCTTACACGGGGAGCTGTTTTTT.

The chain links TRBV1 to TRBJ2-7; the D call in the table, TRBD2, was not verified against the DNA. TRBV1 is a recognized pseudogene. This CDR3 has 14 residues. The chain's CDR3 is CTSSPPGKHYEQYF. Here the CDR3 DNA reads TGCACCAGCAGCCCACCGGGGAAGCACTACGAGCAGTACTTC.

This chain links TRBV6-1 with TRBJ2-7; D not certain. The germline V and J ends were trimmed by 5 bases and 5 bases, with 7 bases remaining between them. CDR3 size: 11 residues. Germline V CDR1 and CDR2: MNHNS, SASEGT. As DNA, the CDR3 is TGTGCCAGCAGTTCAGGCCACGAGCAGTACTTC. Its protein product is CASSSGHEQYF.

The chain links TRBV7-6 to TRBJ2-5; 13 bases fit TRBD2. Trimming removed 5 bases from V and 2 bases from J; junction bases left unmatched: 20. This CDR3 spans 21 amino acids. Germline CDR1 is SGHVS and CDR2 is FNYEAQ. DNA of the CDR3: TGTGCCAGCAGCCCCTTGAGACTAGCGGGAGGCCTACCACTCTTTCAAGAGACCCAGTACTTC. Protein sequence: CASSPLRLAGGLPLFQETQYF.

J is TRBJ2-6 and V is TRBV7-8; D possibly corresponds to TRBD1 (6 bases). Deletions cut 5 bases from V and 0 bases from J, with 14 bases between. CDR3 length: 17 residues. CDR1 is SGHVS, CDR2 FQNEAQ, per germline. CDR3 amino acids: CASSTAGVLSGANVLTF. DNA of the CDR3: TGTGCCAGCAGCACCGCAGGGGTGCTCTCTGGGGCCAACGTCCTGACTTTC.

The V and J genes are TRBV18 and TRBJ2-5, with 7 nucleotides matching TRBD2. CDR3 size: 17 residues. Germline V CDR1 and CDR2: KGHSH, LQKENI. After removal of 1 base from V and 1 base from J, the junction contained 9 bases not matched to a gene. The CDR3 nucleotides are TGTGCCAGCTCACCACTTAGCCGGGACTATAGCCAAGAGACCCAGTACTTC. This sequence encodes CASSPLSRDYSQETQYF.

The chain uses TRBV7-9 and TRBJ2-3; 7 nucleotides align to TRBD2. The CDR3 runs to 15 residues. Germline V gene sequence: CDR1 SEHNR, CDR2 FQNEAQ (reference sequence). V was pared by 3 bases and J by 2 bases, with 5 bases of the junction left unmatched. The CDR3 bases are TGTGCCAGCAGCTTCGGGACTACAAACACAGATACGCAGTATTTT. This codes for CASSFGTTNTDTQYF.

This chain connects TRBV4-1 to TRBJ2-1; TRBD2 aligns across 9 bases. V gave up 3 bases and J gave up 7 bases; unmatched junction bases: 13. Germline V gives CDR1 MGHRA, CDR2 YSYEKL. The length of the CDR3 is 17 residues. This CDR3 reads CASSHRSGLAIGNEQFF. The CDR3, as DNA: TGCGCCAGCAGCCATCGATCCGGACTAGCGATCGGTAATGAGCAGTTCTTC.